What follows are 32 T cell receptor beta chains derived from one specimen sequenced in a study of cytomegalovirus exposure and HLA in healthy donors. Primers: 60 Vbeta forward and 13 Jbeta reverse. The assay was immunoSEQ multiplex PCR, and TCRdb's table has in-frame clones only and misses some. The sample yields some 180,000 clones, 77% seen once. What was sequenced was PBMCs. These receptors were obtained from a woman aged 55-69 years in good health and CMV-seropositive.

V and J are TRBV4-1 and TRBJ1-3; D possibly corresponds to TRBD1 (6 bases). The germline V and J ends were trimmed by 1 base and 3 bases, with 19 bases remaining between them. This CDR3 has 18 amino acids. Germline CDR1 reads MGHRA; CDR2 reads YSYEKL. The CDR3 DNA follows: TGCGCCAGCAGCCAAGTCATACCTACAGGGAGGGATGGAAACACCATATATTTT. Translated, it gives CASSQVIPTGRDGNTIYF.

This chain uses TRBV2 with TRBJ2-2, with TRBD1 matching 9 bases. Unmatched junction bases numbered 11, after V lost 7 bases and J lost 2 bases. The CDR3 consists of 17 residues. In germline, CDR1 is SNHLY, CDR2 FYNNEI. The CDR3 DNA sequence: TGTGCCAGCACCAGAACAGGGGGCGGTGTTAACACCGGGGAGCTGTTTTTT. Its translation: CASTRTGGGVNTGELFF.

The chain links TRBV11-2 to TRBJ1-4; 8 bases agree with TRBD1. J lost 3 bases, V lost 4 bases, and 7 bases had no gene match. This CDR3 spans 16 amino acids. Germline assignment: CDR1 SGHAT and CDR2 FQNNGV. The CDR3 sequence is CASSSGQGAANEKLFF. The DNA for the CDR3 is TGTGCCAGCAGCTCCGGACAGGGCGCCGCTAATGAAAAACTGTTTTTT. Variable domain in full (rest from reference TRBV11-2 and TRBJ1-4): EAGVAQSPRYKIIEKRQSVAFWCNPISGHATLYWYQQILGQGPKLLIQFQNNGVVDDSQLPKDRFSAERLKGVDSTLKIQPAKLEDSAVYLCASSSGQGAANEKLFFGSGTQLSVL.

This clone was detected a few times. CDR3 nucleotide sequence: TGTGCCAGCTCTCTGCAAGCCGGGACAGGGTCCAATGAGCAGTTCTTC. Translation gives CASSLQAGTGSNEQFF. V usage is TRBV18 and J usage is TRBJ2-1, with TRBD1 matching over 9 bases. Germline V gives CDR1 KGHSH, CDR2 LQKENI. J gave up 6 bases and V 6 bases, and 12 bases lay outside the gene matches. The CDR3 spans 16 residues.

The rearrangement joins TRBV9 to TRBJ2-5, with TRBD1 matching 11 bases. Looked up from germline, CDR1 is SGDLS and CDR2 is YYNGEE. After removal of 3 bases from V and 0 bases from J, the junction contained 4 bases not matched to a gene. CDR3 length: 16 residues. The CDR3, as DNA: TGTGCCAGCAGCGGGGGACAGGGGGTAGACCAAGAGACCCAGTACTTC. Its protein product is CASSGGQGVDQETQYF.

The chain links TRBV7-2 to TRBJ2-5, with 7 bases identical to TRBD2. The CDR3 is made up of 16 amino acids. V shed 2 bases, J shed 5 bases, and the junction held 11 bases outside the gene matches. Germline-derived CDR1 and CDR2 are SGHTA and FQGNSA. CDR3: CASSLLTTGRGETQYF. CDR3 nucleotides: TGTGCCAGCAGCTTACTAACAACGGGGAGGGGTGAGACCCAGTACTTC.

The V and J genes are TRBV6-4 and TRBJ2-5, with TRBD2 matching over 13 bases. The CDR3 consists of 19 residues. V gave up 2 bases and J gave up 5 bases; unmatched junction bases: 14. Looked up from germline, CDR1 is MRHNA and CDR2 is SNTAGT. The chain's CDR3 is CASSDTLTSGGAGGETQYF. The CDR3 DNA follows: TGTGCCAGCAGTGACACGTTAACTAGCGGGGGGGCCGGAGGGGAGACCCAGTACTTC.

CDR3 DNA: TGTGCCAGCAGTTTGTCCCGGGAAACGTGGGATGAGCAGTTCTTC. This sequence encodes CASSLSRETWDEQFF. This chain joins TRBV27 and TRBJ2-1; D might be TRBD2 (5 bases). Trimming shortened V by 3 bases and J by 8 bases, and 17 bases separated the two germline ends. The CDR3 has 15 amino acids. Looked up from germline, CDR1 is MNHEY and CDR2 is SMNVEV (reference sequence).

The rearrangement uses TRBV19 and TRBJ2-7, with 10 bases that match TRBD1. Germline CDR1 and CDR2: LNHDA and SQIVND (reference sequence). This CDR3 region has 14 residues. With V trimmed by 3 bases and J by 3 bases, 2 bases remained unmatched. CDR3 sequence (DNA): TGTGCCAGTAGTATCGGGACAGGGGACTACGAGCAGTACTTC. Encoded protein: CASSIGTGDYEQYF.

The J gene is TRBJ2-1, the V gene TRBV7-2, with 8 bases aligning to TRBD2. V lost 5 bases, J lost 3 bases, and 6 bases stayed unmatched. The CDR3 consists of 15 residues. Germline V gene sequence: CDR1 SGHTA, CDR2 FQGNSA. As DNA, the CDR3 is TGTGCCAGCAGCCCTTGGGCGGGGGGCTACAATGAGCAGTTCTTC. Protein product: CASSPWAGGYNEQFF.

The CDR3 bases are TGTGCCAGCAGGGGGGCGGGAGGGACAGATACGCAGTATTTT. This sequence encodes CASRGAGGTDTQYF. The gene calls are TRBV2 and TRBJ2-3; 9 positions match TRBD2. The V and J ends lost 6 bases and 3 bases, in that order; junction bases with no gene match: 4. CDR1 SNHLY and CDR2 FYNNEI come from the germline V gene. The CDR3 has 14 residues. Filled out from reference TRBV2 and TRBJ2-3, the complete variable domain reads EPEVTQTPSHQVTQMGQEVILRCVPISNHLYFYWYRQILGQKVEFLVSFYNNEISEKSEIFDDQFSVERPDGSNFTLKIRSTKLEDSAMYFCASRGAGGTDTQYFGPGTRLTVL.

This clone has more than one count but fewer than ten. The V and J genes are TRBV30 and TRBJ2-1; 12 nucleotides align to TRBD2. CDR1 and CDR2 (germline): GTSNPN, SVGIG (reference sequence). V shed 4 bases and J 6 bases; nucleotides not matched to a gene: 7. The CDR3 has 15 residues. The CDR3 nucleotides are TGTGCCTGGACCCCTAGCGGGGGGGCGGGCAATGAGCAGTTCTTC. Translation gives CAWTPSGGAGNEQFF.

V gene TRBV7-8 combines with J gene TRBJ2-7; 7 bases line up with TRBD2. V lost 0 bases to trimming and J lost 3 bases; unmatched junction nucleotides: 5. Germline CDR1 is SGHVS and CDR2 is FQNEAQ. The CDR3 totals 15 residues. CDR3 nucleotides: TGTGCCAGCAGCTTAGCGGGAGGGCGGTTCTACGAGCAGTACTTC. Its translation is CASSLAGGRFYEQYF.

The chain combines TRBV2 with TRBJ1-5, with 7 bases matching TRBD1. Germline CDR1 is SNHLY and CDR2 is FYNNEI. Unmatched junction bases numbered 4, after V lost 2 bases and J lost 3 bases. This CDR3 region has 15 residues. CDR3 region: CASSERGQYNQPQHF. The DNA of the CDR3 is TGTGCCAGCAGTGAAAGGGGGCAGTACAATCAGCCCCAGCATTTT.

The chain recombines TRBV6-1 with TRBJ1-1, with D hard to call. V was cut by 5 bases and J by 6 bases, with 13 bases left in between. The germline gives CDR1 MNHNS, CDR2 SASEGT. CDR3 length equals 13 residues. The CDR3 loop is CASSPGQRAEAFF. In nucleotides, the CDR3 is TGTGCCAGCAGTCCCGGGCAGAGGGCTGAAGCTTTCTTT.

The V call is TRBV29-1, the J call TRBJ2-1; 11 nucleotides align to TRBD1. Trimming cost V 1 base and J 0 bases; bases outside gene matches: 2. Germline V gene sequence: CDR1 SQVTM, CDR2 ANQGSEA. This CDR3 has 16 residues. The CDR3 reads CSVEGGTGGSYNEQFF. The CDR3, as DNA: TGCAGCGTTGAAGGCGGGACAGGGGGCTCCTACAATGAGCAGTTCTTC.

This sequence joins TRBV30 and TRBJ1-6; the D gene is possibly TRBD1 (5 bases). CDR1 is GTSNPN and CDR2 is SVGIG in the germline V gene (reference sequence). Trimming took 4 bases from V and 7 from J, leaving 17 bases between them. The CDR3 is 15 residues long. CDR3 sequence: CAWKAGHLANSPLHF. CDR3 DNA sequence: TGTGCCTGGAAGGCCGGACACCTGGCAAATTCACCCCTCCACTTT.

The rearrangement joins TRBV11-2 to TRBJ2-1; 7 nucleotides agree with TRBD2. J gave up 7 bases and V 4 bases, and 7 bases lay outside the gene matches. CDR1 and CDR2 (germline): SGHAT, FQNNGV. The CDR3 is 14 amino acids. CDR3 amino acids: CASSSRLGGNEQFF. DNA for the CDR3: TGTGCCAGCAGCTCTAGGCTCGGGGGGAATGAGCAGTTCTTC. Full variable domain (rest looked up from reference TRBV11-2 and TRBJ2-1): EAGVAQSPRYKIIEKRQSVAFWCNPISGHATLYWYQQILGQGPKLLIQFQNNGVVDDSQLPKDRFSAERLKGVDSTLKIQPAKLEDSAVYLCASSSRLGGNEQFFGPGTRLTVL.

J is TRBJ1-6 and V is TRBV5-4; 11 nucleotides agree with TRBD1. The J segment lost 0 bases and the V segment lost 0 bases, leaving 5 bases of the junction unmatched. CDR1 is SGHNT and CDR2 is YYREEE in the germline V gene (reference sequence). This CDR3 region has 19 residues. In nucleotides, the CDR3 is TGTGCCAGCAGCTTGGGGGGGACAGGGGGGAGCTCCTATAATTCACCCCTCCACTTT. This encodes CASSLGGTGGSSYNSPLHF.

The V gene is TRBV28, the J gene TRBJ2-5, with 7 positions matching TRBD2. The J call may be wrong; the DNA end is better matched by TRBJ2-7. The CDR3 is made up of 15 amino acids. Germline CDR1 and CDR2: MDHEN and SYDVKM. This CDR3 reads CASSSPPAGALEQYF. CDR3 bases: TGTGCCAGCAGTTCCCCCCCTGCGGGAGCTCTCGAGCAGTACTTC.

About this clone: The germline gene is not matched at one end of the junction; a read error may be the cause. This rearrangement joins TRBV5-4 to TRBJ2-6; perhaps TRBD1 as D (5 bases). The CDR3 consists of 16 residues. The V gene's germline CDR1 is SGHNT and CDR2 YYREEE (reference sequence). CDR3 DNA sequence: TGTGCCAGCAGCTTGGGGCATAACTCTGGGGCCAACGGCCTGACTTTC. Protein product: CASSLGHNSGANGLTF. The full variable domain, with the rest looked up from reference TRBV5-4 and TRBJ2-6, is ETGVTQSPTHLIKTRGQQVTLRCSSQSGHNTVSWYQQALGQGPQFIFQYYREEENGRGNFPPRFSGLQFPNYSSELNVNALELDDSALYLCASSLGHNSGANGLTFGAGSRLTVL.

The chain couples TRBV18 to TRBJ1-4; D call uncertain. V lost 3 bases, J lost 8 bases, and 22 bases lay in between. The V gene's germline CDR1 is KGHSH and CDR2 LQKENI. There are 17 residues in the CDR3. CDR3 nucleotides: TGTGCCAGCTCACCTCCCCAAGCAGGCTACAGAGGGGAAAAACTGTTTTTT. It encodes CASSPPQAGYRGEKLFF. Based on the CDR3 plus reference TRBV18 and TRBJ1-4, the full variable domain is NAGVMQNPRHLVRRRGQEARLRCSPMKGHSHVYWYRQLPEEGLKFMVYLQKENIIDESGMPKERFSAEFPKEGPSILRIQQVVRGDSAAYFCASSPPQAGYRGEKLFFGSGTQLSVL.

The J gene is TRBJ2-5, the V gene TRBV29-1; D not certain. V gave up 4 bases and J gave up 5 bases, with 14 bases separating them. The CDR3 extends over 13 amino acids. Germline-derived CDR1 and CDR2 are SQVTM and ANQGSEA. DNA of the CDR3: TGCAGCGTTGGACCAGCAAAACAGGAGACCCAGTACTTC. Translating gives CSVGPAKQETQYF.

V is TRBV5-4 and J is TRBJ2-2; 9 bases fit TRBD2. The J segment lost 4 bases and the V segment lost 5 bases, leaving 9 bases of the junction unmatched. The CDR3 has 16 residues. CDR1 and CDR2 from the germline V gene are SGHNT and YYREEE (reference sequence). Here the CDR3 reads CASRTIAGALTGELFF. CDR3 nucleotide sequence: TGTGCCAGCAGGACCATAGCGGGGGCCCTCACCGGGGAGCTGTTTTTT.

The gene calls are TRBV2 and TRBJ1-6; no definite D call. Germline V gene lookup returns CDR1 SNHLY and CDR2 FYNNEI. V shed 3 bases and J shed 0 bases, with 9 bases lying between them. The CDR3 sequence is 16 residues long. CDR3 residues: CASSEPSGSYNSPLHF. CDR3 bases: TGTGCCAGCAGTGAGCCCTCAGGCTCCTATAATTCACCCCTCCACTTT.

This chain joins TRBV5-1 and TRBJ1-1; 7 bases agree with TRBD1. The V gene end was trimmed by 0 bases and the J gene end by 5 bases; junction bases not matched to a gene: 4. In germline, CDR1 is SGHRS, CDR2 YFSETQ. CDR3 length equals 14 residues. The CDR3 loop reads CASSLVQGGTEAFF. The CDR3, as DNA: TGCGCCAGCAGCTTGGTTCAGGGGGGTACTGAAGCTTTCTTT.

The rearrangement uses TRBV6-6 and TRBJ2-7, with D perhaps TRBD2 (5 bases). Looked up from germline, CDR1 is MNHNY and CDR2 is SVGAGI (reference sequence). The CDR3 has 13 amino acids. Trimming cost V 8 bases and J 3 bases, with 14 bases left between them. This CDR3 reads CASGVGLRYEQYF. CDR3 in DNA: TGTGCCAGCGGGGTAGGACTTCGCTACGAGCAGTACTTC.

This clone was observed a few times. CDR3 nucleotide sequence: TGTGCCAGCAGCTCCGAACTAGCGGACTCCTACAATGAGCAGTTCTTC. Protein: CASSSELADSYNEQFF. This chain uses TRBV7-9 with TRBJ2-1; 8 bases fit TRBD2. CDR3 length: 16 amino acids. V shed 4 bases, J shed 0 bases, and the junction held 5 bases outside the gene matches. Per the germline V gene, CDR1 is SEHNR and CDR2 is FQNEAQ (reference sequence).

The chain joins TRBV14 to TRBJ1-1; TRBD1 is a possible D gene (5 bases). The germline V gene has CDR1 SGHDN and CDR2 FVKESK. The CDR3 runs to 15 residues. V was trimmed by 0 bases and J by 4 bases, leaving 12 bases between them. CDR3 sequence (DNA): TGTGCCAGCAGCCAAGATATTCGGGGGGGCACTGAAGCTTTCTTT. Its protein product is CASSQDIRGGTEAFF.

This sequence joins TRBV18 and TRBJ2-5; 13 positions match TRBD2. The DNA end is a closer match to TRBJ2-7, so the J assignment may be wrong. Germline CDR1 is KGHSH and CDR2 is LQKENI. The CDR3 runs 16 residues. In DNA form, the CDR3 reads TGTGCCAGCTCACCCCGGACTAGCGGGAGCTCGGGCGAGCAGTACTTC. Translation gives CASSPRTSGSSGEQYF.

The chain uses TRBV9 and TRBJ2-1, with 7 bases matching TRBD1. This CDR3 is 15 amino acids long. Germline V CDR1 and CDR2: SGDLS, YYNGEE. V dropped 3 bases and J dropped 1; count of bases not matched to a gene: 4. The CDR3, as DNA: TGTGCCAGCAGCGCCCGACAGGGATCCTACAATGAGCAGTTCTTC. Amino acids: CASSARQGSYNEQFF.

This chain connects TRBV7-2 to TRBJ1-1, with a weak D call TRBD1 (6 bases). Germline CDR1 is SGHTA and CDR2 is FQGNSA. The CDR3 loop spans 15 amino acids. V shed 1 base and J shed 5 bases, with 14 bases lying between them. The CDR3 reads CASSLGGGRRTEAFF. CDR3 nucleotide sequence: TGTGCCAGCAGCTTAGGCGGGGGGCGCCGGACTGAAGCTTTCTTT.